This T cell receptor beta chain was found in a study of shared clonotypes between healthy human individuals (dated by TCRdb to about 2020). Broadly, across the study: The cohort comprised a couple of women and three men aged 18 to 49 years. To estimate repertoire size and how much clonotype sharing occurs between individuals, the study deeply sequenced the blood TCR repertoires of about 5 healthy adults. Per donor, leukapheresis produced somewhere between about 0.9 and 9 billion PBMCs. Per donor, three plates each were used for CD4 naive and CD4 memory, two for CD8 naive, and one for CD8 memory. To increase sequencing depth and limit assay-specific biases, different laboratories used diverse techniques to prepare libraries and sequence TCR repertoires.

The research as a whole found: The small number of donors limited the genetic and exposure-history diversity represented. When a handful of donors were compared, the shared fraction of clonotypes was around 5% for naive CD4, around 3.6% for naive CD8, 2% to 2.5% for memory CD4, and around 0.4% for memory CD8. Sampling was restricted to blood, and TCR repertoires in tissues likely differ from the TCR repertoires found in blood. Pairwise subsampling indicated that sequencing depth was expected to affect the degree of clonotype sharing among donors. Naive subsets generally had larger estimated clonotype richness than memory subsets. Even with the large sequencing depth, rarefaction of the sorted-subset datasets indicated that sequencing was incomplete. Clonotypes shared by all four sorted-subset donors showed higher generation probabilities than non-shared clonotypes.

Donors were healthy HIV-negative adults with no recently reported acute infections or vaccinations. Only Caucasian adults living in Nashville, Tennessee, USA were represented among the donors. CD4+ T cells were enriched by magnetic negative selection; naive cells were then positively selected on CD45RA, and the negative fraction formed the memory subset. Blood was obtained by leukapheresis, after which PBMCs were separated by Ficoll-Histopaque density gradient centrifugation and cryopreserved in liquid nitrogen vapor phase. Analytical flow cytometry was used to check the purity and quantity of each magnetically sorted T cell population. Genomic DNA was isolated from every sorted fraction and measured by UV absorbance on a Nanodrop 2000c. Using the deep immunoSEQ assay, TCR CDR3 regions were amplified from genomic DNA by multiplex PCR. Extracted genomic DNA from each cell subset was spread evenly across all wells of several immunoSEQ 96-well plates, with each plate serving as a replicate. For sorted subsets, each replicate PCR was loaded with about 200 ng genomic DNA, equivalent to about 30,000 T cell genomes. Purified libraries were measured with a Qubit 3.0 fluorometer, size-checked on a Bioanalyzer 2100, and measured again with the KAPA Library Quantification kit. Each immunoSEQ 96-well plate was sequenced on its own single-read 150-cycle Illumina NextSeq 550 flow cell. In the source study's methods: The immunoSEQ output contained only junctional sequences without quality scores, so filtering could not match that applied to full-length reads. To assign V/J genes and CDR3, sequences were annotated using PyIR, a Python wrapper for IgBLAST v1.9, with IMGT germline references. Reads were filtered out if the reads had weak V/J assignments (E-value above 1e-6), no CDR3, stop codons, out-of-frame junctions, or ambiguous translated residues. V3J clonotypes were defined by identical inferred V gene, J gene, and CDR3 amino acid sequence. Percentage overlap between repertoires was calculated by dividing the number of shared unique clonotypes by the size of the smaller repertoire. Three approaches were used to assess repertoire richness: RTK rarefaction, the Chao1 estimator, and Recon v2.1 estimates of unobserved clonotypes. Generation probabilities were computed with OLGA for all TCRbeta clonotypes obtained by the gDNA method from several donors. TCRdb limited this immuneACCESS table to in-frame rearrangements with V and J called. A share of clones is missing; checked studies link under half to unresolved V genes, and the rest is unexplained. The D gene and trimming were derived from the DNA, and the V and J assignments and clone size from that table. Within this sample are about 2.4 million clones, with roughly 93% of them counted one time only. Of the sample, roughly 0.39% falls within the top ten clones.

As to this clone: The clone's antigen remains unknown. Per-nucleotide qualities are absent, and no much larger clonotype sits a single base away.

CDR3 length: 15 amino acids, cysteine to phenylalanine. Kept here is only the CDR3 DNA, which spans 45 bases and is read in frame from base 1. Based on the germline V gene, the CDR1 and CDR2 sequences are SGHRS and YFSETQ. V is reduced by 3 bases and J by 2 bases, leaving a spacing of 15 bases between them. This clonotype originated in a man between 18 and 35 years old in good health. Some clones in this sample may be carry-over from other donors' samples. Sample: naive CD4+ T cells from PBMCs. The cell subset or site tag for this specimen amounts to: CD45RA+ positively selected. The chain was built from TRBV5-1 and TRBJ2-7; the D gene is perhaps TRBD1 or TRBD2, as each covers 5 bases. In nucleotide form, the sequence is TGCGCCAGCAGCTCCGAGGGACGGTCGGCCTACGAGCAGTACTTC. Its coded protein is CASSSEGRSAYEQYF.